A single sample is the source of the 31 T cell receptor beta chains below, sequenced in a study of blood T cell repertoires in COVID-19. Libraries were prepared by immunoSEQ multiplex PCR; TCRdb keeps only in-frame clonotypes and omits some of them. The table records some 200,000 clones, around four fifths of them present only once. The sample consisted of peripheral blood. These receptors originate from a woman of 80 years or more with COVID-19, enrolled during active disease.

This sequence joins TRBV5-6 and TRBJ1-1; 7 bases map to TRBD1. This CDR3 has 14 amino acids. Trimming at V came to 3 bases and at J to 1 base, leaving 3 bases not matched to a gene. The germline V gene encodes CDR1 SGHDT and CDR2 YYEEEE. DNA for the CDR3: TGTGCCAGCAGCTCGACAGGGTGGAACACTGAAGCTTTCTTT. The encoded protein is CASSSTGWNTEAFF.

The chain carries TRBV2 and TRBJ1-4; D gene unclear. Germline lookup yields CDR1 SNHLY and CDR2 FYNNEI. The CDR3 extends over 14 amino acids. V was clipped by 6 bases and J by 5 bases, with 13 bases between them. CDR3 coding DNA: TGTGCCAGCAGGAAAAGGAGGTTGAATGAAAAACTGTTTTTT. It is translated as CASRKRRLNEKLFF.

This chain links TRBV7-9 with TRBJ2-7; D is possibly TRBD2 (6 bases). Trimming shortened V by 5 bases and J by 0 bases, and 11 bases separated the two germline ends. There are 14 residues in the CDR3. Germline CDR1 and CDR2: SEHNR and FQNEAQ (reference sequence). This CDR3 reads CASSPRGLSYEQYF. In DNA, the CDR3 is TGTGCCAGCAGCCCACGGGGACTCTCCTACGAGCAGTACTTC.

CDR3 sequence reads: CASRAVSFSPLHF. CDR3 nucleotides: TGTGCCAGCAGGGCGGTATCTTTCTCACCCCTCCACTTT. The chain joins TRBV28 to TRBJ1-6, with no clear D. Per germline, CDR1 MDHEN and CDR2 SYDVKM. V lost 6 bases and J 10 bases, leaving 13 bases between the germline ends. The CDR3 consists of 13 residues.

The chain joins TRBV30 to TRBJ1-1; no reliable D call. Germline V gene lookup returns CDR1 GTSNPN and CDR2 SVGIG (reference sequence). CDR3 length: 13 amino acids. V gave up 2 bases and J gave up 1 base, with 8 bases separating them. The CDR3 sequence: CAWSYGRNTEAFF. CDR3 sequence (DNA): TGTGCCTGGAGTTACGGGAGGAACACTGAAGCTTTCTTT.

The chain couples TRBV3-1 (or the pseudogene TRBV3-2) to TRBJ2-1, with D possibly TRBD2 on 6 matching bases. From germline, CDR1 is LGHDT and CDR2 YNNKEL (reference sequence). Trimming took off 4 bases at V and 5 bases at J, with 12 bases between the two ends. This CDR3 has 14 residues. The CDR3 here is CASSRTGVNNEQFF. The CDR3 bases are TGTGCCAGCAGCCGAACGGGAGTAAACAATGAGCAGTTCTTC.

The rearrangement uses TRBV5-1 and TRBJ2-3; TRBD1 matches 8 bases. This CDR3 contains 14 residues. Germline CDR1 reads SGHRS; CDR2 reads YFSETQ. Germline trimming cut 0 bases from V and 6 bases from J; bases unmatched to any gene: 3. CDR3 loop: CASSLGQGWDTQYF. The CDR3 nucleotides read TGCGCCAGCAGCTTGGGACAGGGGTGGGATACGCAGTATTTT.

This clone was seen just once. The chain is built from TRBV7-2 and TRBJ2-7; TRBD1 matches at 11 bases. CDR1 and CDR2 (germline): SGHTA, FQGNSA. Trimming at V came to 5 bases and at J to 6 bases, leaving 9 bases not matched to a gene. The CDR3 runs 15 residues. The CDR3 spells CASSPLGQGALEQYF. The CDR3 coding sequence is TGTGCCAGCAGCCCTCTTGGACAGGGGGCTCTCGAGCAGTACTTC.

This clone came up a few times. The chain is built from TRBV18 and TRBJ1-3; D not certain. The CDR3 runs 13 residues. In germline, CDR1 is KGHSH, CDR2 LQKENI. Trimming left V 2 bases short and J 3 bases short, with 5 bases between. Written as DNA, the CDR3 is TGTGCCAGCTCACCAGGGCATGGAAACACCATATATTTT. Translating it yields CASSPGHGNTIYF.

The rearrangement uses TRBV10-3 and TRBJ1-4, with D perhaps matching TRBD1 (5 bases). The germline V gene has CDR1 ENHRY and CDR2 SYGVKD. Trimming cost V 11 bases and J 5 bases, with 15 bases left between them. This CDR3 region has 13 residues. CDR3 residues: CASMGGLNEKLFF. The DNA for the CDR3 is TGTGCCTCCATGGGGGGACTAAATGAAAAACTGTTTTTT.

This clone has only one observation. The J gene is TRBJ1-3, the V gene TRBV28, with 7 positions matching TRBD1. Trimming took 2 bases from V and 0 from J; bases not matched to a gene: 4. CDR1 and CDR2 (germline): MDHEN, SYDVKM. The CDR3 sequence is 16 residues long. The CDR3 DNA reads as TGTGCCAGCAGTTTAGAGGGACAGTCCTCTGGAAACACCATATATTTT. As protein: CASSLEGQSSGNTIYF.

A single count supports this clone. The chain links TRBV3-1 (or the pseudogene TRBV3-2) to TRBJ2-7, with D perhaps TRBD2 (5 bases). Germline CDR1 is LGHDT and CDR2 is YNNKEL (reference sequence). V lost 4 bases and J 2 bases, leaving 6 bases between the germline ends. The CDR3 consists of 12 residues. The CDR3 bases are TGTGCCAGCAGCCTCGGGACCTACGAGCAGTACTTC. This gives the protein CASSLGTYEQYF.

This rearrangement joins TRBV28 to TRBJ1-5, with D perhaps matching TRBD1 (5 bases). The germline CDR1 and CDR2 sequences are MDHEN and SYDVKM. This CDR3 spans 16 amino acids. Trimming shortened V by 6 bases and J by 3 bases, and 18 bases separated the two germline ends. CDR3 DNA sequence: TGTGCCAGCAGCGTGGTGGGGCGCGGATCCAATCAGCCCCAGCATTTT. It encodes CASSVVGRGSNQPQHF.

The chain is built from TRBV7-2 and TRBJ1-4; D gene uncertain. The CDR3 length is 15 residues. Germline lookup yields CDR1 SGHTA and CDR2 FQGNSA. V lost 5 bases and J 5 bases, leaving 15 bases between the germline ends. CDR3 DNA sequence: TGTGCCAGCAGCCTTCGAGGGAGGAAGAATGAAAAACTGTTTTTT. It codes for CASSLRGRKNEKLFF.

The chain joins TRBV29-1 to TRBJ2-5; D perhaps matches TRBD1 (5 bases). Germline V CDR1 and CDR2: SQVTM, ANQGSEA. The CDR3 loop spans 16 amino acids. V was shortened by 7 bases and J by 5 bases, with 26 bases between the two germline ends. CDR3 loop: CSARSGRGMGLETQYF. The CDR3 DNA reads TGCAGCGCCAGATCAGGAAGGGGCATGGGTTTGGAGACCCAGTACTTC.

The chain carries TRBV10-2 and TRBJ2-1, with 8 bases aligning to TRBD2. The germline V gene has CDR1 WSHSY and CDR2 SAAADI. There are 20 residues in the CDR3. J lost 4 bases, V lost 4 bases, and 21 bases had no gene match. The CDR3: CASSGRYPRGPRGVYNEQFF. CDR3 in DNA: TGCGCCAGCAGTGGGAGATACCCTCGGGGCCCGCGGGGGGTATACAATGAGCAGTTCTTC.

V gene TRBV6-5 combines with J gene TRBJ2-2, with 7 bases matching TRBD1. The CDR3 consists of 14 residues. The junction had 6 bases not matched to a gene; V was cut back by 7 bases and J by 4 bases. Germline CDR1 and CDR2: MNHEY and SVGAGI. The CDR3 reads CASNKRGRTGELFF. The CDR3 DNA reads TGTGCCAGCAATAAAAGGGGGCGCACCGGGGAGCTGTTTTTT.

This clone appeared a single time. The CDR3 region has the DNA TGTGCCAGCAGTTCCACAGGGGGCAATAGGGGCTACACCTTC. This sequence encodes CASSSTGGNRGYTF. The chain combines TRBV27 with TRBJ1-2; 9 nucleotides match TRBD1. Unmatched junction bases numbered 8, after V lost 4 bases and J lost 8 bases. The germline V gene has CDR1 MNHEY and CDR2 SMNVEV (reference sequence). The CDR3 loop spans 14 amino acids.

This clone was seen only a few times. This rearrangement joins TRBV18 to TRBJ1-6, with D tentatively TRBD1 (6 bases). The V gene lost 3 bases and the J gene lost 6 bases, with 15 bases spanning the gap. The CDR3 runs to 16 residues. CDR1 KGHSH and CDR2 LQKENI come from the germline V gene. CDR3 in DNA: TGTGCCAGCTCACCGGGACATATGCCTACTAATTCACCCCTCCACTTT. Translating it yields CASSPGHMPTNSPLHF.

The gene calls are TRBV9 and TRBJ1-6; D unclear. Deletions cut 3 bases from V and 6 bases from J, with 13 bases between. This CDR3 is built from 15 residues. From germline, CDR1 is SGDLS and CDR2 YYNGEE. The CDR3 sequence is CASSETPEPNSPLHF. The CDR3 nucleotides are TGTGCCAGCAGCGAGACACCAGAACCTAATTCACCCCTCCACTTT.

This chain links TRBV10-3 with TRBJ2-3; 8 bases are a match to TRBD1. Germline V gene data show CDR1 as ENHRY and CDR2 as SYGVKD. CDR3 length: 13 amino acids. V was pared by 8 bases and J by 1 base, with 2 bases of the junction left unmatched. The CDR3 DNA follows: TGTGCCATCCAGGGGGCAGGCACAGATACGCAGTATTTT. It encodes CAIQGAGTDTQYF.

This clone was counted between two and nine times. The rearrangement uses TRBV4-2 and TRBJ2-1, with 12 nucleotides matching TRBD2. The CDR3 runs to 16 residues. CDR1 and CDR2 (germline): LGHNA, YNFKEQ. V shed 4 bases and J 6 bases; nucleotides not matched to a gene: 7. This chain's CDR3 is CASSLQTSGGGNEQFF. Written as DNA, the CDR3 is TGTGCCAGCAGCCTTCAGACTAGCGGGGGCGGCAATGAGCAGTTCTTC.

V gene TRBV7-9 combines with J gene TRBJ1-1, with D unresolved. This CDR3 is built from 12 residues. The ends were cut back, 3 bases at V and 14 bases at J, with 16 bases in the middle. Germline assignment: CDR1 SEHNR and CDR2 FQNEAQ (reference sequence). As DNA, the CDR3 is TGTGCCAGCAGCTTGAGGGAACTTGGGTCGTTCTTT. Amino acid sequence: CASSLRELGSFF.

This chain uses TRBV3-1 (or the pseudogene TRBV3-2) with TRBJ1-2; 8 bases fit TRBD1. The CDR3 is made up of 14 amino acids. CDR1 and CDR2 (germline): LGHDT, YNNKEL (reference sequence). V dropped 4 bases and J dropped 8; count of bases not matched to a gene: 9. CDR3 DNA: TGTGCCAGCAGCCCTTCAGGACAGGGAGTAGGCTACACCTTC. Its translation: CASSPSGQGVGYTF.

This clone was detected only a few times. This chain uses TRBV6-5 with TRBJ1-1; 7 bases fit TRBD1. V lost 7 bases to trimming and J lost 0 bases; unmatched junction nucleotides: 5. CDR1 and CDR2 (germline): MNHEY, SVGAGI. This CDR3 is 14 amino acids long. CDR3 protein: CASMRTGMNTEAFF. CDR3 bases: TGTGCCAGCATGAGGACAGGAATGAACACTGAAGCTTTCTTT.

The chain is built from TRBV28 and TRBJ1-6, with TRBD1 identical over 10 bases. Germline V gives CDR1 MDHEN, CDR2 SYDVKM. After removal of 3 bases from V and 6 bases from J, the junction contained 5 bases not matched to a gene. There are 16 residues in the CDR3. This chain's CDR3 is CASSFRQGAGNSPLHF. In nucleotides, the CDR3 is TGTGCCAGCAGTTTTAGACAGGGGGCAGGTAATTCACCCCTCCACTTT.

The chain has TRBV25-1 and TRBJ1-4; no firm D call. The V gene lost 7 bases and the J gene lost 8 bases, with 11 bases spanning the gap. The CDR3 covers 12 residues. Per the germline V gene, CDR1 is MGHDK and CDR2 is SYGVNS. CDR3 loop: CASTRGTEKLFF. The CDR3 nucleotides read TGTGCCAGCACCCGAGGCACAGAAAAACTGTTTTTT.

The V and J genes are TRBV29-1 and TRBJ2-7; 7 bases fit TRBD2. Unmatched junction bases numbered 8, after V lost 4 bases and J lost 5 bases. Germline CDR1 reads SQVTM; CDR2 reads ANQGSEA. The CDR3 spans 13 residues. In nucleotides, the CDR3 is TGCAGCGTTGCCTCGGGGGAGGGACACGAGCAGTACGTC. This gives the protein CSVASGEGHEQYV.

Here the CDR3 reads CASSQTSGGLDTQYF. In DNA, the CDR3 is TGTGCCAGCAGCCAGACTAGCGGGGGGCTGGATACGCAGTATTTT. The chain carries TRBV3-1 (or the pseudogene TRBV3-2) and TRBJ2-3; 13 bases line up with TRBD2. The germline gives CDR1 LGHDT, CDR2 YNNKEL (reference sequence). V gave up 3 bases and J gave up 6 bases; unmatched junction bases: 3. CDR3 length: 15 amino acids.

The rearrangement links TRBV28 to TRBJ2-3; D is perhaps TRBD2 (6 bases). The CDR3 has 14 residues. Germline V gene data show CDR1 as MDHEN and CDR2 as SYDVKM. V was shortened by 3 bases and J by 1 base, with 8 bases between the two germline ends. For the CDR3, the DNA is TGTGCCAGCAGTTTTTTAGCGGGCACAGATACGCAGTATTTT. Amino acid sequence: CASSFLAGTDTQYF.

This clone was seen a handful of times. The genes are TRBV18 and TRBJ1-2; TRBD1 aligns across 8 bases. The CDR3 consists of 15 residues. Trimming removed 9 bases from V and 5 bases from J; junction bases left unmatched: 14. In germline, CDR1 is KGHSH, CDR2 LQKENI. The CDR3 bases are TGTGCCAGTTCAGGGGGCGCCACCCTGGGATATGGCTACACCTTC. It is translated as CASSGGATLGYGYTF. Combining the CDR3 with reference TRBV18 and TRBJ1-2 gives the whole variable domain NAGVMQNPRHLVRRRGQEARLRCSPMKGHSHVYWYRQLPEEGLKFMVYLQKENIIDESGMPKERFSAEFPKEGPSILRIQQVVRGDSAAYFCASSGGATLGYGYTFGSGTRLTVV.